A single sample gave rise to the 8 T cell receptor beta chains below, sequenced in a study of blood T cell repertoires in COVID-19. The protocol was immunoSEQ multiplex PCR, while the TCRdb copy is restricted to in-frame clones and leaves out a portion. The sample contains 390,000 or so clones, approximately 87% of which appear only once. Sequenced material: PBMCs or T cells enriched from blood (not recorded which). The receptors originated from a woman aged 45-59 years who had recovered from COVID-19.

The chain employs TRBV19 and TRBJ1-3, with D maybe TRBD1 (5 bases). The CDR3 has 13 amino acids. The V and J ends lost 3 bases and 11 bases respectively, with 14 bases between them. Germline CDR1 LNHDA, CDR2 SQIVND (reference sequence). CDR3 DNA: TGTGCCAGTAGTATTTCTCAGGGTCCCGCCATATATTTT. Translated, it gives CASSISQGPAIYF.

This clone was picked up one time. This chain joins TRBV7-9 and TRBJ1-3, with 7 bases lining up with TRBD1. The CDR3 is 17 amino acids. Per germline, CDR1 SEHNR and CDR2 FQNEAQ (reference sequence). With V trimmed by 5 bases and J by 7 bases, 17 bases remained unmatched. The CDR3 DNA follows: TGTGCCAGCAGCCCCCCTGGGCTAGACAGGGAAGCGAACACCATATATTTT. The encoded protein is CASSPPGLDREANTIYF.

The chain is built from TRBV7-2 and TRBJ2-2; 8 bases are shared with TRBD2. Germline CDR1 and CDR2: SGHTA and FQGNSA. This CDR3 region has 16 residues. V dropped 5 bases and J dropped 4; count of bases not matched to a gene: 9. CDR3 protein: CASSPFGGVSTGELFF. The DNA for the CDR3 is TGTGCCAGCAGCCCATTCGGGGGGGTCAGCACCGGGGAGCTGTTTTTT.

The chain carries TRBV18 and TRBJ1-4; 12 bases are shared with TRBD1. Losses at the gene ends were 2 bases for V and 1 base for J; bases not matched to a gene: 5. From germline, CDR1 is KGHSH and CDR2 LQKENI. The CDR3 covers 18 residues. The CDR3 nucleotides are TGTGCCAGCTCACCATGGGACAGGGGGCTCATAACTAATGAAAAACTGTTTTTT. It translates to CASSPWDRGLITNEKLFF.

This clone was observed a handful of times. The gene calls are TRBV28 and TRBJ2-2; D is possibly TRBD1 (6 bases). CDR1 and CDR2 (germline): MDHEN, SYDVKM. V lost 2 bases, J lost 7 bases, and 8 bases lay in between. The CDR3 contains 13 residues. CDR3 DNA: TGTGCCAGCAGTTTAACAGGGTTCGGGGAGCTGTTTTTT. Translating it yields CASSLTGFGELFF.

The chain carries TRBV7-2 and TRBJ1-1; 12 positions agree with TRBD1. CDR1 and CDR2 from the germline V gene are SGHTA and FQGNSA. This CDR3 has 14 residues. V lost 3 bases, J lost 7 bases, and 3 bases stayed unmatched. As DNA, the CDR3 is TGTGCCAGCAGCTTCGGGACAGGGGGCGTTGAAGCTTTCTTT. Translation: CASSFGTGGVEAFF.

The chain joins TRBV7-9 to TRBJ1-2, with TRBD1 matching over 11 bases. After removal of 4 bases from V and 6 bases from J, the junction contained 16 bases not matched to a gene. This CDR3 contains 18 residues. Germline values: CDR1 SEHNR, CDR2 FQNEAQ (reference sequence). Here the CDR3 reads CASSSTTLPGTGGNGYTF. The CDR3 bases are TGTGCCAGCAGCTCAACTACCCTACCCGGGACAGGGGGTAATGGCTACACCTTC. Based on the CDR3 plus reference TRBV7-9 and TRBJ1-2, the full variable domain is DTGVSQNPRHKITKRGQNVTFRCDPISEHNRLYWYRQTLGQGPEFLTYFQNEAQLEKSRLLSDRFSAERPKGSFSTLEIQRTEQGDSAMYLCASSSTTLPGTGGNGYTFGSGTRLTVV.

CDR3: CASSPDWISGNTIYF. As DNA, the CDR3 is TGTGCCAGCAGCCCGGACTGGATCTCTGGAAACACCATATATTTT. This rearrangement joins TRBV11-2 to TRBJ1-3; D ambiguous. V lost 5 bases to trimming and J lost 0 bases, with 11 bases between them. The germline V gene has CDR1 SGHAT and CDR2 FQNNGV. This CDR3 comprises 15 residues.